This T cell receptor beta chain is from a study of T-cell reconstitution after alpha-beta-depleted transplantation in children. As it was prepared, the TCRbeta library received unique molecular identifiers. TCRdb itself ran the PCR reads through MiXCR, one entry per CDR3 protein. Of fewer than 550,000 distinct CDR3 sequences listed, roughly 10% were seen once; the top ten hold 11% to 15%. Comments on this clonotype: What it binds is not known.

Points from the study as a whole: The origin of alpha-beta T cells about two months after transplant was reportedly several hundred expanded graft clones.

The TCR was taken from a female patient aged 2-9 years who had a stem cell transplant for aplastic anemia, so the T cells may come from the graft donor. The material was PBMCs, mostly from graft donor cells, obtained 180 days after TCRalphabeta/CD19-depleted stem cell transplant.

CDR3 sequence reads: CASTRGHQAQYF. CDR3 sequence (DNA): TGTGCCAGCACCAGGGGACACCAGGCCCAGTACTTC. V and J are TRBV12-3 or TRBV12-4 and TRBJ2-5; a weak D match, TRBD1 (6 bases). Trimming removed 7 bases from V and 9 bases from J, with 15 bases in between. The CDR3 spans 12 residues.